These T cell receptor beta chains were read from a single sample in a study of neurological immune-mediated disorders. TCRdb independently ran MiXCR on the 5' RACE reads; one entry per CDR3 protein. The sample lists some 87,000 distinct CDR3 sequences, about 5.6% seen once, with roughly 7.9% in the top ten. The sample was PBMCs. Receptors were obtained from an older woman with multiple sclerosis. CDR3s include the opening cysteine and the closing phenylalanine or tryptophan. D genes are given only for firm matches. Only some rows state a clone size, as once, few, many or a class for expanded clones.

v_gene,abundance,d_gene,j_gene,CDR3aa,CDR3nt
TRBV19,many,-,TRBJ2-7,CASSLPGDQTYEQYF,TGTGCCAGTAGCCTTCCTGGAGACCAAACCTACGAGCAGTACTTC
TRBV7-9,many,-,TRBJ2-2,CASSFREGAGGRTGELFF,TGTGCCAGCAGCTTCCGGGAAGGCGCCGGGGGTCGGACCGGGGAGCTGTTTTTT
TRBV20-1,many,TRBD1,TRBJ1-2,CSARAQGADYGYTF,TGCAGTGCTAGAGCCCAGGGGGCGGACTATGGCTACACCTTC
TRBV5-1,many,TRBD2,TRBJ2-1,CASKTSGGPNEQFF,TGCGCCAGCAAGACTAGCGGGGGTCCAAATGAGCAGTTCTTC
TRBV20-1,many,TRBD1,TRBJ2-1,CSARDLGQGYNEQFF,TGCAGTGCTAGAGATTTGGGACAGGGCTACAATGAGCAGTTCTTC
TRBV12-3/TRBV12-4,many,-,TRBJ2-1,CASSPTPASEQFF,TGTGCCAGCAGCCCTACGCCAGCATCAGAGCAGTTCTTC
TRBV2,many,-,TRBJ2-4,CASSEQVLPKNIQYF,TGTGCCAGCAGTGAACAAGTTCTACCCAAAAACATTCAGTACTTC
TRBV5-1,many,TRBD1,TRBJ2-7,CASSSTDRTSYEQYF,TGCGCCAGCAGCTCGACGGACAGGACATCCTACGAGCAGTACTTC
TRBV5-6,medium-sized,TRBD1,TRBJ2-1,CASSLARGSSYNEQFF,TGTGCCAGCAGCTTGGCCAGGGGGAGCTCCTACAATGAGCAGTTCTTC
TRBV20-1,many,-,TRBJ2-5,CSARPPGRASETQYF,TGCAGTGCTAGACCGCCGGGGCGAGCTAGCGAGACCCAGTACTTC
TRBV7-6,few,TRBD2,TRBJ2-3,CASSSRLAGGDTQYF,TGTGCCAGCAGCTCCCGACTAGCGGGGGGCGATACGCAGTATTTT
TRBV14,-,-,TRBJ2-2,CAISQGPWTGELFF,TGTGCCATCAGCCAAGGTCCTTGGACCGGGGAGCTGTTTTTT
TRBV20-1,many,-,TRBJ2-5,CSARDSAAGETQYF,TGCAGTGCACGGGACTCCGCCGCTGGGGAGACCCAGTACTTC
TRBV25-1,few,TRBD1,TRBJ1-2,CASSDRGDYGYTF,TGTGCCAGCTCGGACAGGGGCGACTATGGCTACACCTTC
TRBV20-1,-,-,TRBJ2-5,CSARVGVHETQYF,TGCAGTGCTAGAGTCGGGGTCCATGAGACCCAGTACTTC
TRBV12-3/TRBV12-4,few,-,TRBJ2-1,CASSLVVLQNEQFF,TGTGCCAGCAGTTTGGTAGTGCTCCAAAATGAGCAGTTCTTC
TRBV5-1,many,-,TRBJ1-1,CASSLAGANTEAFF,TGCGCCAGCAGCTTAGCGGGAGCCAACACTGAAGCTTTCTTT
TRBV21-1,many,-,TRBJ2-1,CASSKGPHGQGISYNEQFF,TGTGCCAGCAGCAAAGGCCCGCACGGACAGGGTATATCCTACAATGAGCAGTTCTTC
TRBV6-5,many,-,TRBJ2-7,CASSYSLQGPLEQYF,TGTGCCAGCAGTTACTCTTTACAGGGCCCTCTGGAGCAGTACTTC
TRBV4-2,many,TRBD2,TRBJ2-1,CASSQDMTGGYNEQFF,TGTGCCAGCAGCCAAGATATGACGGGGGGGTACAATGAGCAGTTCTTC
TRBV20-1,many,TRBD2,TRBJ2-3,CSARSPEGTSGFTDTQYF,TGCAGTGCTAGATCCCCAGAGGGGACTAGCGGGTTCACAGATACGCAGTATTTT
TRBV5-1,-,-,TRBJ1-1,CASSLVRGLNTEAFF,TGCGCCAGCAGCTTGGTCCGGGGGCTGAACACTGAAGCTTTCTTT
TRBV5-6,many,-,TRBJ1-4,CASSGAGTGNEKLFF,TGTGCCAGCAGCGGGGCCGGGACGGGGAATGAAAAACTGTTTTTT
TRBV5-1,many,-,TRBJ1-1,CASSVGAGADTEAFF,TGCGCCAGCAGCGTCGGGGCAGGGGCGGACACTGAAGCTTTCTTT
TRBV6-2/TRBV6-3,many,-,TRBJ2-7,CASSYHGGTYEQYF,TGTGCCAGCAGTTACCATGGCGGAACCTACGAGCAGTACTTC
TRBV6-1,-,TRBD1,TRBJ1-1,CASSRDRGLEAFF,TGTGCCAGCAGCCGGGACAGGGGGCTTGAAGCTTTCTTT
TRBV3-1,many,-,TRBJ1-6,CASSQAGWNSPLHF,TGTGCCAGCAGCCAAGCAGGGTGGAATTCACCCCTCCACTTT
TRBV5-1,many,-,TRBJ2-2,CASSLWGADTGELFF,TGCGCCAGCAGCTTGTGGGGCGCGGACACCGGGGAGCTGTTTTTT
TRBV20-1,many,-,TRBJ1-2,CSASPGRGSGYTF,TGCAGTGCTAGCCCCGGGAGAGGTAGTGGCTACACCTTC
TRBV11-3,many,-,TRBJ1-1,CASSGWNTEAFF,TGTGCCAGCAGCGGGTGGAACACTGAAGCTTTCTTT
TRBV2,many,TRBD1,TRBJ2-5,CATLLDRGSETQYF,TGTGCCACCCTACTTGACAGGGGAAGTGAGACCCAGTACTTC
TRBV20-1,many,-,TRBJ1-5,CSARAEGSNQPQHF,TGCAGTGCTAGAGCGGAGGGAAGCAATCAGCCCCAGCATTTT
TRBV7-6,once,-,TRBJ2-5,CASSRSQETQYF,TGTGCCAGCAGCCGAAGCCAAGAGACCCAGTACTTC
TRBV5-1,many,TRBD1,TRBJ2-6,CASSWGQGANVLTF,TGCGCCAGCAGCTGGGGACAGGGGGCCAACGTCCTGACTTTC
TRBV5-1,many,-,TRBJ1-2,CASSLEPYGYTF,TGCGCCAGCAGCTTGGAGCCTTATGGCTACACCTTC
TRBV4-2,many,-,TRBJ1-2,CASSQSRPGAGYGYTF,TGTGCCAGCAGCCAATCGCGGCCGGGGGCGGGTTATGGCTACACCTTC
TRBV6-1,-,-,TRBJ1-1,CASFKDTEAFF,TGTGCCAGCTTCAAGGACACTGAAGCTTTCTTT
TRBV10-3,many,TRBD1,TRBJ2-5,CAISEMTGAQETQYF,TGTGCCATCAGTGAGATGACAGGGGCCCAAGAGACCCAGTACTTC
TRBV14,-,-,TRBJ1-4,CASSQTFEKLFF,TGTGCCAGCAGCCAAACATTCGAAAAACTGTTTTTT
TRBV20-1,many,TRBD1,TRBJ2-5,CSAPRGETQYF,TGCAGTGCTCCCAGGGGGGAGACCCAGTACTTC
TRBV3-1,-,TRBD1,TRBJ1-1,CASSHTGQGFLAFF,TGTGCCAGCAGCCATACGGGACAGGGATTTTTGGCTTTCTTT
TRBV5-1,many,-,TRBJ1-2,CASSLGGTNYGYTF,TGCGCCAGCAGCTTGGGCGGAACTAACTATGGCTACACCTTC
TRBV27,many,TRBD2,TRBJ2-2,CASSFRGDTGELFF,TGTGCCAGCAGTTTCCGGGGGGACACCGGGGAGCTGTTTTTT
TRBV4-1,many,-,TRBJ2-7,CASSQNPSQPYEQYF,TGCGCCAGCAGCCAAAATCCCAGCCAGCCCTACGAGCAGTACTTC
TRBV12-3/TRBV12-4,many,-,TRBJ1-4,CASSNWGPGTVEKLFF,TGTGCCAGCAGTAACTGGGGGCCCGGGACGGTCGAAAAACTGTTTTTT
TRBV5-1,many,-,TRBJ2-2,CASSLDPANTGELFF,TGCGCCAGCAGCTTGGACCCAGCGAACACCGGGGAGCTGTTTTTT
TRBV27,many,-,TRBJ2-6,CASSGTVMAIPGANVLTF,TGTGCCAGCAGCGGGACCGTGATGGCCATCCCTGGGGCCAACGTCCTGACTTTC